This T cell receptor (beta chain) derives from a study of blood T cell repertoires in COVID-19. Profiling relied on immunoSEQ multiplex PCR, and the TCRdb table lists in-frame clones only, not all of them. Counted here are approximately 240,000 clones, approximately 86% occurring once; the ten biggest clones make up more than 4.5%. Sequenced: peripheral blood. The receptor's source is a woman over 75 with active or convalescent COVID-19.

CDR3 sequence (DNA): TGTGCCAGTACAACAACAGCTAATAGCAATCAGCCCCAGCATTTT. Translating gives CASTTTANSNQPQHF. The chain combines TRBV19 with TRBJ1-5; D remains ambiguous. V lost 7 bases and J lost 0, with 13 bases in between. This CDR3 has 15 residues. The germline V gene has CDR1 LNHDA and CDR2 SQIVND (reference sequence).